Below, 13 T cell receptor beta chains from the same sample are listed, as sequenced in a study of blood T cell repertoires in COVID-19. Produced via immunoSEQ multiplex PCR; TCRdb's table is partial and in-frame only. Seen here are some 60,000 clones, over 75% observed once, and the top ten hold about 4%. The sequencing input was peripheral blood. All receptors come from a woman over 75 with acute or convalescent COVID-19.

This clone was recorded only once. The chain uses TRBV20-1 and TRBJ1-5; D not resolved. Trimming pared 6 bases from V and 6 bases from J, leaving 9 bases between. This CDR3 has 11 residues. Germline loops: CDR1 DFQATT, CDR2 SNEGSKA (reference sequence). CDR3 region: CSAAAGQPQHF. DNA for the CDR3: TGCAGTGCGGCGGCGGGTCAGCCCCAGCATTTT.

The rearrangement links TRBV5-1 to TRBJ2-7; 10 bases align to TRBD1. CDR3 length: 15 amino acids. CDR1 is SGHRS, CDR2 YFSETQ, per germline. The ends lost 1 base at V and 2 bases at J; junction bases unmatched: 3. The CDR3 loop reads CASSLRTGGTYEQYF. In DNA, the CDR3 is TGCGCCAGCAGCTTGAGGACAGGGGGGACCTACGAGCAGTACTTC. The full variable domain, completed using reference TRBV5-1 and TRBJ2-7, is KAGVTQTPRYLIKTRGQQVTLSCSPISGHRSVSWYQQTPGQGLQFLFEYFSETQRNKGNFPGRFSGRQFSNSRSEMNVSTLELGDSALYLCASSLRTGGTYEQYFGPGTRLTVT.

In its sample, this clone was seen once. The chain combines TRBV6-5 with TRBJ2-7; TRBD2 matches at 7 bases. The V segment lost 11 bases and the J segment 8 bases; nucleotides outside the gene matches: 21. The CDR3 runs to 15 residues. The germline CDR1 and CDR2 sequences are MNHEY and SVGAGI. CDR3 amino acids: CAAQEGGSGVVQQYF. The CDR3 DNA sequence: TGTGCCGCCCAAGAGGGAGGGAGTGGGGTGGTGCAGCAGTACTTC.

The V and J genes are TRBV10-1 and TRBJ2-1, with TRBD2 matching over 10 bases. From germline, CDR1 is WNHNN and CDR2 SYGVQD (reference sequence). The junction had 3 bases not matched to a gene; V was cut back by 0 bases and J by 7 bases. The CDR3 has 15 residues. The CDR3 loop reads CASSESSGRDNEQFF. The CDR3 DNA is TGCGCCAGCAGTGAGTCCAGCGGGAGGGATAATGAGCAGTTCTTC.

This sequence joins TRBV10-2 and TRBJ2-3, with TRBD1 identical over 7 bases. Looked up from germline, CDR1 is WSHSY and CDR2 is SAAADI. This CDR3 has 15 amino acids. V shed 6 bases, J shed 3 bases, and the junction held 9 bases outside the gene matches. The CDR3 sequence is CASRAGTVVTDTQYF. The CDR3 DNA sequence: TGCGCCAGCAGGGCCGGGACAGTGGTTACAGATACGCAGTATTTT.

The chain recombines TRBV5-1 with TRBJ2-1; D unclear. This CDR3 contains 15 residues. V was cut by 3 bases and J by 0 bases, with 10 bases left in between. Germline V gene sequence: CDR1 SGHRS, CDR2 YFSETQ. CDR3 residues: CASSSHASSYNEQFF. CDR3 DNA sequence: TGCGCCAGCAGCTCCCACGCGAGCTCCTACAATGAGCAGTTCTTC.

The V call is TRBV7-2, the J call TRBJ1-1, with D tentatively TRBD1 (6 bases). CDR3 length: 13 residues. V was clipped by 5 bases and J by 5 bases, with 12 bases between them. The germline V gene encodes CDR1 SGHTA and CDR2 FQGNSA. The CDR3 coding sequence is TGTGCCAGCAGCCGATCAGGACAGACTGAAGCTTTCTTT. This encodes CASSRSGQTEAFF.

The genes are TRBV9 and TRBJ2-1, with unresolved D. Between the trimmed V and J ends, which lost 0 bases and 8 bases, there was a span of 9 bases. Germline CDR1 and CDR2: SGDLS and YYNGEE. CDR3 length: 13 residues. Here the CDR3 DNA reads TGTGCCAGCAGCGTAGGAGGTTGGGATGAGCAGTTCTTC. Translated, it gives CASSVGGWDEQFF.

This chain links TRBV14 with TRBJ1-2, with D unresolved. Deletions cut 4 bases from V and 3 bases from J, with 9 bases between. Germline lookup yields CDR1 SGHDN and CDR2 FVKESK. The CDR3 runs 13 residues. CDR3 loop: CASSPDYYYGYTF. The DNA for the CDR3 is TGTGCCAGCAGCCCCGACTACTACTATGGCTACACCTTC.

This clone showed up just a few times. This chain joins TRBV6-5 and TRBJ2-7; TRBD1 matches 8 bases. The germline CDR1 and CDR2 sequences are MNHEY and SVGAGI. CDR3 length equals 15 residues. J was trimmed by 7 bases and V by 6 bases; bases with no gene match: 14. CDR3 residues: CASSTRQGSFKEQYF. The CDR3 bases are TGTGCCAGCAGCACGCGACAGGGGTCTTTTAAGGAGCAGTACTTC.

This clone was counted a few times. The V call is TRBV19, the J call TRBJ1-1; 9 nucleotides agree with TRBD1. Germline V gives CDR1 LNHDA, CDR2 SQIVND (reference sequence). V lost 7 bases and J lost 5; bases outside the gene matches: 11. This CDR3 has 15 residues. The CDR3 DNA reads TGTGCCAGTAAGAGTGGCGACAGGGGGAGGACTGAAGCTTTCTTT. Translation gives CASKSGDRGRTEAFF.

The chain couples TRBV9 to TRBJ2-1, with 7 bases fitting TRBD2. CDR1 and CDR2 from the germline V gene are SGDLS and YYNGEE. V shed 4 bases, J shed 5 bases, and the junction held 3 bases outside the gene matches. This CDR3 spans 13 amino acids. The CDR3 DNA is TGTGCCAGCAGCCTCCGGGGGGACAATGAGCAGTTCTTC. This gives the protein CASSLRGDNEQFF.

The chain is built from TRBV5-4 and TRBJ2-3; 8 nucleotides line up with TRBD1. This CDR3 comprises 17 residues. In germline, CDR1 is SGHNT, CDR2 YYREEE (reference sequence). J was trimmed by 0 bases and V by 0 bases; bases with no gene match: 6. CDR3 protein: CASSLGRQGLSTDTQYF. The CDR3, as DNA: TGTGCCAGCAGCTTGGGACGACAGGGGCTTAGCACAGATACGCAGTATTTT. Based on the CDR3 plus reference TRBV5-4 and TRBJ2-3, the full variable domain is ETGVTQSPTHLIKTRGQQVTLRCSSQSGHNTVSWYQQALGQGPQFIFQYYREEENGRGNFPPRFSGLQFPNYSSELNVNALELDDSALYLCASSLGRQGLSTDTQYFGPGTRLTVL.